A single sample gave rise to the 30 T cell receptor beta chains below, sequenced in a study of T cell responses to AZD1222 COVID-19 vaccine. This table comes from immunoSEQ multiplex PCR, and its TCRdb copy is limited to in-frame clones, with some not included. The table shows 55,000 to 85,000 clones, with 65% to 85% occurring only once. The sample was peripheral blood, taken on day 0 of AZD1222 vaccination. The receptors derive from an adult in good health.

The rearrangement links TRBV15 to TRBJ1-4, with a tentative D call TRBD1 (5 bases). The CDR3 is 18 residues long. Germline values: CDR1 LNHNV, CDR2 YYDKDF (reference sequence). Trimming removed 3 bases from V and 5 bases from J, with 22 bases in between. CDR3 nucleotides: TGTGCCACCAGCAGGGGGTTGGGTCAAGGCTGGGGGAATGAAAAACTGTTTTTT. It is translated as CATSRGLGQGWGNEKLFF.

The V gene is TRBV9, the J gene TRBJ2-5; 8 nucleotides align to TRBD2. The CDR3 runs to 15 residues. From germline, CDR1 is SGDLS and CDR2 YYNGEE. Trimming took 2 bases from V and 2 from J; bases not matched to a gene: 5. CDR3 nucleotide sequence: TGTGCCAGCAGCGTTTTAGCGGGGCCACAAGAGACCCAGTACTTC. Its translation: CASSVLAGPQETQYF.

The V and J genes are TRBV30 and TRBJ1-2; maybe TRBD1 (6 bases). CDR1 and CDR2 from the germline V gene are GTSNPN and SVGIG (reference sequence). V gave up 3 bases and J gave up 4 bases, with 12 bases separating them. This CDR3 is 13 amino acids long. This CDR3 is CAWSQGQSYGYTF. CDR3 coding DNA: TGTGCCTGGAGCCAAGGACAGTCCTATGGCTACACCTTC.

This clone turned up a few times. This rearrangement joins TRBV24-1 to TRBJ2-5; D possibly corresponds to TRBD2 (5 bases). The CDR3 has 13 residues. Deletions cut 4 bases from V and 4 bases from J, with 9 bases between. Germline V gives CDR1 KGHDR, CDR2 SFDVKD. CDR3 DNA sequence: TGTGCCACCAGTGAATCTAGCTCAGAGACCCAGTACTTC. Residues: CATSESSSETQYF.

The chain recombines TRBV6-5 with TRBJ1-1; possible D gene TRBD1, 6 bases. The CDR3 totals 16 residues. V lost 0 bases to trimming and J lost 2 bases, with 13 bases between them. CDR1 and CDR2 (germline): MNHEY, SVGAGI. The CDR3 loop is CASSYSGARGNTEAFF. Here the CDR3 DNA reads TGTGCCAGCAGTTACTCGGGGGCCCGCGGAAACACTGAAGCTTTCTTT.

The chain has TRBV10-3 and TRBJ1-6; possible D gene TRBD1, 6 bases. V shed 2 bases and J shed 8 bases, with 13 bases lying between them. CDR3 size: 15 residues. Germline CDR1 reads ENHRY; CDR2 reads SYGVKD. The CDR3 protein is CAISEGGRRDSPLHF. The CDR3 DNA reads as TGTGCCATCAGTGAGGGGGGGCGGAGGGATTCACCCCTCCACTTT.

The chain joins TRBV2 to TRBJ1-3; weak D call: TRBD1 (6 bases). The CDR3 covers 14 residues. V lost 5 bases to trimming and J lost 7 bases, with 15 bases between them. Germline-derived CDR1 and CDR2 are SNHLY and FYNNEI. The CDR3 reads CASSYLGGANTIYF. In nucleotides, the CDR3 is TGTGCCAGCAGTTATTTAGGGGGTGCGAACACCATATATTTT.

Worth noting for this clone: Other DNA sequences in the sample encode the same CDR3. The CDR3 here is CASSPNGDQPQHF. CDR3 bases: TGTGCCAGCTCACCAAATGGGGATCAGCCCCAGCATTTT. This chain joins TRBV18 and TRBJ1-5; D is unresolved. CDR1 and CDR2 from the germline V gene are KGHSH and LQKENI. This CDR3 has 13 residues. V gave up 2 bases and J gave up 5 bases, with 7 bases separating them.

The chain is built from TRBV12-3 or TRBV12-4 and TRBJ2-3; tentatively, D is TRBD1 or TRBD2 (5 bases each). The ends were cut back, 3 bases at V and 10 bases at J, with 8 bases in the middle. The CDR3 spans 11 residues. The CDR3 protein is CASSFMGAQYF. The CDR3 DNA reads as TGTGCCAGCAGTTTTATGGGGGCGCAGTATTTT.

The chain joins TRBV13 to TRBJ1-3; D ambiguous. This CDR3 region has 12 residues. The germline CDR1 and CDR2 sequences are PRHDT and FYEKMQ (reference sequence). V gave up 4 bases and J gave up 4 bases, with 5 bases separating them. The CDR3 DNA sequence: TGTGCCAGCAGCTCGTGGGGAAACACCATATATTTT. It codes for CASSSWGNTIYF. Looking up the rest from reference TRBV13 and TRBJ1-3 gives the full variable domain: AAGVIQSPRHLIKEKRETATLKCYPIPRHDTVYWYQQGPGQDPQFLISFYEKMQSDKGSIPDRFSAQQFSDYHSELNMSSLELGDSALYFCASSSWGNTIYFGEGSWLTVV.

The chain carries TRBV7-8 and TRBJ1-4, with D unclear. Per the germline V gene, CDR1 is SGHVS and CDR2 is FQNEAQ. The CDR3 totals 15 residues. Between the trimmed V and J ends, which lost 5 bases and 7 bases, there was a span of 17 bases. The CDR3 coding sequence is TGTGCCAGCAGCACCCGGACTGGGTCGAGTGAAAAACTGTTTTTT. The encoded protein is CASSTRTGSSEKLFF.

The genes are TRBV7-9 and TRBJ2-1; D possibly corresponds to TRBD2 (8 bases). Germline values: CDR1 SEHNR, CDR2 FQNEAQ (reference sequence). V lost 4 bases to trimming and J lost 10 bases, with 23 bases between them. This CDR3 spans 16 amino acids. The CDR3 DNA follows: TGTGCCAGCAGCTACTCCCGAAGCGCGGGGGGACAGGAGCAGTTCTTC. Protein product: CASSYSRSAGGQEQFF.

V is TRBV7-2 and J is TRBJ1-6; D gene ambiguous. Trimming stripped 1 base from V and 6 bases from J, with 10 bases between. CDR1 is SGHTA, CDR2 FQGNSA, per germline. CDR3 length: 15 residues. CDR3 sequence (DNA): TGTGCCAGCAGCTTAGTAGTGGGAACTAATTCACCCCTCCACTTT. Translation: CASSLVVGTNSPLHF.

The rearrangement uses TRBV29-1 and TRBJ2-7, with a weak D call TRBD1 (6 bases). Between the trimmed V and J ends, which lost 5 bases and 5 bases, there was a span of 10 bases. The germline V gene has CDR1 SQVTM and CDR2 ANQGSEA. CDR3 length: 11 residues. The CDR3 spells CSVIQGHEQYF. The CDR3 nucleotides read TGCAGCGTTATACAGGGCCACGAGCAGTACTTC.

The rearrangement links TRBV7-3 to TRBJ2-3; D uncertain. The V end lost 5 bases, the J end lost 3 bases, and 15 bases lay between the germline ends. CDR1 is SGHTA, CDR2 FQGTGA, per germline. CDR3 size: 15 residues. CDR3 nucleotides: TGTGCCAGCAGCCTTAGTAGCTTGAGTACAGATACGCAGTATTTT. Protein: CASSLSSLSTDTQYF.

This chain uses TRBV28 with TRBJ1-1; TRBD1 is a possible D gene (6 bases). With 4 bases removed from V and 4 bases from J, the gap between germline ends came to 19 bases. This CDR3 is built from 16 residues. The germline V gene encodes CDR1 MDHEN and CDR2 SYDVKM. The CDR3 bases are TGTGCCAGCAGTTCCACCCCGGGGGGCTGGGGCACTGAAGCTTTCTTT. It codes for CASSSTPGGWGTEAFF.

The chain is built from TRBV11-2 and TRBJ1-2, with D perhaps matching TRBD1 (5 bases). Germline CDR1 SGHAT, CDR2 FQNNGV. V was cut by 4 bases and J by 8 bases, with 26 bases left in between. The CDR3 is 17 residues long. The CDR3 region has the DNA TGTGCCAGCAGCTCGCTTCGTATAGTCAGGGTCGGGTCGGGCTACACCTTC. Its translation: CASSSLRIVRVGSGYTF.

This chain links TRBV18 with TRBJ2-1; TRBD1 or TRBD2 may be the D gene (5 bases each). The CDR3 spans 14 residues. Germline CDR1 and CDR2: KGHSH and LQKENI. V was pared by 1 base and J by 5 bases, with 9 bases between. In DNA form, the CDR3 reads TGTGCCAGCTCACCACGAGAGGGGAACAATGAGCAGTTCTTC. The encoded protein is CASSPREGNNEQFF.

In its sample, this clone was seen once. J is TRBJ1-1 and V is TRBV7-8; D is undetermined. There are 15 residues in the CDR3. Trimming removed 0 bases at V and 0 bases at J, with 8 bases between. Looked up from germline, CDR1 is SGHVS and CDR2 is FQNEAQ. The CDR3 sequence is CASSLAWGMNTEAFF. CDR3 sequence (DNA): TGTGCCAGCAGCTTAGCCTGGGGAATGAACACTGAAGCTTTCTTT. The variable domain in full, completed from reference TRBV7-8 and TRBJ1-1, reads GAGVSQSPRYKVAKRGQDVALRCDPISGHVSLFWYQQALGQGPEFLTYFQNEAQLDKSGLPSDRFFAERPEGSVSTLKIQRTQQEDSAVYLCASSLAWGMNTEAFFGQGTRLTVV.

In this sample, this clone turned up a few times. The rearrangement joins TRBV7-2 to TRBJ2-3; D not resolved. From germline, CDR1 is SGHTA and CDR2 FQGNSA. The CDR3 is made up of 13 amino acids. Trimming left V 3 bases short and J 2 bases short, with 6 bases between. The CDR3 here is CASSFRPTDTQYF. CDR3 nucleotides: TGTGCCAGCAGCTTCAGACCCACAGATACGCAGTATTTT.

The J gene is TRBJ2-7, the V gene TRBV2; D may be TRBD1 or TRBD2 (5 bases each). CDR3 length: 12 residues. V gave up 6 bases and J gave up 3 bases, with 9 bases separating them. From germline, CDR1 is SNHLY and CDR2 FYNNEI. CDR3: CASRGAGYEQYF. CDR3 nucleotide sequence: TGTGCCAGCAGAGGGGCGGGCTACGAGCAGTACTTC.

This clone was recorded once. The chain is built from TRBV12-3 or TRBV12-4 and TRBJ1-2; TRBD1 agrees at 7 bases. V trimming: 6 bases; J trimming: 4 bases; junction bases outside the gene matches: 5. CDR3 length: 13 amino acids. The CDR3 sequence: CASRGTATYGYTF. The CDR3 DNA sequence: TGTGCCAGCAGGGGGACAGCTACCTATGGCTACACCTTC.

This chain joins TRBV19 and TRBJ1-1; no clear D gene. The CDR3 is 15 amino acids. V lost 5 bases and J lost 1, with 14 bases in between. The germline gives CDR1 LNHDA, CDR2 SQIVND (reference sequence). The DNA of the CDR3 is TGTGCCAGTAGTCCCCCGATAGCAGGGAACACTGAAGCTTTCTTT. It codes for CASSPPIAGNTEAFF.

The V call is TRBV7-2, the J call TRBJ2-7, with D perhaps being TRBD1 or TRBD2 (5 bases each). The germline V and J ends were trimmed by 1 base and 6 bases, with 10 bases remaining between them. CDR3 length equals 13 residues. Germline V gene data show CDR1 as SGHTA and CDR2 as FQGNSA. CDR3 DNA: TGTGCCAGCAGCTTAGGAGGGGATCGCGAGCAGTACTTC. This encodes CASSLGGDREQYF.

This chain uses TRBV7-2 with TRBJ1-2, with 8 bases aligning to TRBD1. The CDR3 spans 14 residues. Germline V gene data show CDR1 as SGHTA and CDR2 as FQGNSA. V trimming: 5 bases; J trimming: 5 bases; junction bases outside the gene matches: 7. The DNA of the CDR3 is TGTGCCAGCAGCCCCGGGACAGGCGTGTATGGCTACACCTTC. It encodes CASSPGTGVYGYTF.

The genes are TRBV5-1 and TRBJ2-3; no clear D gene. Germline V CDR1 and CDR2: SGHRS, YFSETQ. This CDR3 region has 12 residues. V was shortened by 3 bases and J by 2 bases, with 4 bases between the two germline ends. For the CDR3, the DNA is TGCGCCAGCAGCTACGACACAGATACGCAGTATTTT. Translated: CASSYDTDTQYF.

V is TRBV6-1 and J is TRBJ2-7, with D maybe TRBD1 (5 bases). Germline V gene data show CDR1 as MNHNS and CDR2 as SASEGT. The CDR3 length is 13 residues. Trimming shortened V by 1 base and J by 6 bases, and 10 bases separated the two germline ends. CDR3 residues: CASSEGQGSEQYF. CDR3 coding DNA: TGTGCCAGCAGTGAAGGGCAGGGCAGCGAGCAGTACTTC.

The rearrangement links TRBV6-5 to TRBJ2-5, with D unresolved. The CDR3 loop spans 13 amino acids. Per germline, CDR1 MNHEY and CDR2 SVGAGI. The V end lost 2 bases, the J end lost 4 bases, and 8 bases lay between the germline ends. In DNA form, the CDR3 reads TGTGCCAGCAGTTACCAAGAGCTAGAGACCCAGTACTTC. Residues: CASSYQELETQYF.

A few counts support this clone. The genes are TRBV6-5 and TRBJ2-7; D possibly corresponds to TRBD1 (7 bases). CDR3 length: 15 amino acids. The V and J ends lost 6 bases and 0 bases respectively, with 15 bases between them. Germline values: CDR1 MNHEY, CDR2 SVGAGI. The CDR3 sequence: CASRQGLGGSYEQYF. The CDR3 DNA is TGTGCCAGCAGACAGGGGCTCGGGGGCTCCTACGAGCAGTACTTC.

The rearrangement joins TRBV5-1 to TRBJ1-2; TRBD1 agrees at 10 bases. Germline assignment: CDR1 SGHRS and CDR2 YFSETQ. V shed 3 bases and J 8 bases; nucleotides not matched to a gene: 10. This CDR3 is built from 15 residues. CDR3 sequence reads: CASSSDGTGAAGYTF. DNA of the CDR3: TGCGCCAGCAGCTCGGACGGGACAGGGGCCGCCGGCTACACCTTC.